This T cell receptor (beta chain) was identified in a study of blood T cell repertoires in COVID-19. Study details: Samples of COVID-19 (acute and convalescent) were obtained from the United States, Italy and Spain. The analysed material was cDNA or gDNA that came from T cells, B-cell-depleted T cells, or PBMCs.

The CDR3 has 15 residues. V gave up 1 base and J gave up 2 bases, with 12 bases separating them. Germline V CDR1 and CDR2: SGHRS, YFSETQ. As originally analysed: Nucleated cell number was recorded as an estimate derived from reference gene primer amplification. TCRdb's copy holds only in-frame clones and misses some; the assay was immunoSEQ multiplex PCR. V and J calls and clone size are copied from that table; D and trimming were computed from the DNA. The sample contains 150,000 to 200,000 clones, roughly 70% of which appear only once. The chain recombines TRBV5-1 with TRBJ1-1; D might be TRBD1 (6 bases). The TCR comes from an elderly woman with acute or convalescent COVID-19. Sequencing was performed on peripheral blood. CDR3 sequence (DNA): TGCGCCAGCAGCTTGATGCCAGGGGCTAACACTGAAGCTTTCTTT. Its translation is CASSLMPGANTEAFF.